The 10 T cell receptor beta chains below all came from one sample that was sequenced in a study of monozygotic twins with inflammatory bowel disease. No DNA is given; TCRdb re-called the 5' RACE reads and lists each CDR3 protein once. The sample yields 400,000 to 500,000 distinct CDR3 sequences, of which the top ten take up 2% to 3%. What was sequenced was blood. These receptors all stem from a human donor with ulcerative colitis or Crohn's disease, or a healthy co-twin of an affected twin (not recorded which).

CDR3 sequence reads: CASSPLGGSYNEQFF. V and J are TRBV7-9 and TRBJ2-1; TCRdb reports TRBD2, a call that lacks DNA to check it against. There are 15 residues in the CDR3. Looked up from germline, CDR1 is SEHNR and CDR2 is FQNEAQ (reference sequence). Combining the CDR3 with reference TRBV7-9 and TRBJ2-1 gives the whole variable domain DTGVSQNPRHKITKRGQNVTFRCDPISEHNRLYWYRQTLGQGPEFLTYFQNEAQLEKSRLLSDRFSAERPKGSFSTLEIQRTEQGDSAMYLCASSPLGGSYNEQFFGPGTRLTVL.

The V gene is TRBV7-6, the J gene TRBJ2-5; the D gene TCRdb calls, TRBD1, cannot be checked with no DNA. The germline gives CDR1 SGHVS, CDR2 FNYEAQ. The CDR3 extends over 16 amino acids. CDR3 sequence: CASSWGPGQGVETQYF.

The V and J genes are TRBV30 and TRBJ2-2. In germline, CDR1 is GTSNPN, CDR2 SVGIG (reference sequence). The CDR3 length is 13 residues. CDR3: CAWSVVGTGELFF.

This chain connects TRBV7-9 to TRBJ1-5. CDR3 length: 15 residues. Germline V gives CDR1 SEHNR, CDR2 FQNEAQ (reference sequence). Here the CDR3 reads CASSKGRIGRQPQHF.

This chain links TRBV4-1 with TRBJ2-2; TCRdb's assignment of TRBD1 cannot be checked, as there is no DNA. Germline CDR1 is MGHRA and CDR2 is YSYEKL. This CDR3 is 15 amino acids long. The CDR3 protein is CASSQMNRDLGELFF.

This CDR3 reads CASSFLQDNEQFF. The genes are TRBV7-9 and TRBJ2-1. The CDR3 has 13 residues. Germline CDR1 is SEHNR and CDR2 is FQNEAQ (reference sequence).

V and J are TRBV5-1 and TRBJ1-1; TCRdb's D gene call, TRBD1, goes unchecked for lack of DNA. The germline V gene encodes CDR1 SGHRS and CDR2 YFSETQ. The CDR3 runs to 17 residues. Here the CDR3 reads CASRKGGAVSPNTEAFF.

The chain joins TRBV7-6 to TRBJ2-5; the TCRdb call, TRBD1, lacks DNA for checking. Germline values: CDR1 SGHVS, CDR2 FNYEAQ. The CDR3 is made up of 15 amino acids. The CDR3 spells CASSRGLPTLETQYF.

This sequence joins TRBV29-1 and TRBJ2-5; TCRdb designates TRBD1, a call that cannot be tested without DNA. The germline CDR1 and CDR2 sequences are SQVTM and ANQGSEA. The CDR3 length is 12 residues. The CDR3 is CSVTRAQETQYF.

This rearrangement joins TRBV5-1 to TRBJ1-2; TCRdb's D call of TRBD1 is untestable without DNA. The CDR3 runs to 13 residues. The germline V gene encodes CDR1 SGHRS and CDR2 YFSETQ. The CDR3 protein is CASSSTGPYGYTF.